This TCR beta chain was recorded in a study of technical replicates of blood from a handful of donors. In this sample, this clone turned up a few times. Repertoires were generated with immunoSEQ multiplex PCR, while TCRdb's copy carries only in-frame clones and drops some. The data contain tens of thousands of clones, about 96% of them singletons. The J segment lost 4 bases and the V segment lost 2 bases, leaving 2 bases of the junction unmatched. Germline V CDR1 and CDR2: MNHNS, SASEGT. CDR3 length: 15 amino acids. Sequences were obtained from T cells isolated from PBMCs. This receptor was identified in a human donor in good health. The chain employs TRBV6-1 and TRBJ2-3, with TRBD2 matching over 11 bases. CDR3 sequence: CASSETSGSSDTQYF. CDR3 nucleotide sequence: TGTGCCAGCAGTGAAACTAGCGGGAGTTCAGATACGCAGTATTTT.